These 28 T cell receptor beta chains were sequenced from one sample in a study of blood T cells in healthy people across ages. Then a second PCR, running roughly 7 to 11 cycles, was carried out with a sample-barcoded 5' primer and a J-beta primer mix. TCRdb fed the 5' RACE reads into MiXCR, producing one record per CDR3 protein. The table lists more than 1 million distinct CDR3 sequences, more than 35% of them singletons. The sample taken for sequencing was blood. These receptors all come from a woman in her sixties or seventies in good health.

The chain carries TRBV15 and TRBJ2-7, with a tentative D call TRBD1 (5 bases). The germline CDR1 and CDR2 sequences are LNHNV and YYDKDF (reference sequence). V lost 1 base to trimming and J lost 7 bases, with 11 bases between them. The CDR3 length is 13 residues. The CDR3 nucleotides are TGTGCCACCAGCAGAGGCCCAGGGAATGAGCAGTACTTC. Translation: CATSRGPGNEQYF.

This rearrangement joins TRBV25-1 to TRBJ1-2; D remains unclear. The CDR3 length is 14 residues. V was pared by 1 base and J by 7 bases, with 13 bases between. Germline V gene sequence: CDR1 MGHDK, CDR2 SYGVNS. The CDR3, as DNA: TGTGCCAGCAGTGAATTGCTGAAGGGAGGTGGCTACACCTTC. This gives the protein CASSELLKGGGYTF.

The chain employs TRBV7-2 and TRBJ2-2; tentatively, D is TRBD1 (5 bases). The CDR3 extends over 17 amino acids. Trimming removed 5 bases from V and 5 bases from J, with 21 bases in between. Germline-derived CDR1 and CDR2 are SGHTA and FQGNSA. Here the CDR3 reads CASSHRLRGSKTGELFF. In nucleotides, the CDR3 is TGTGCCAGCAGCCATAGGCTAAGGGGTAGTAAGACCGGGGAGCTGTTTTTT.

The genes are TRBV5-6 and TRBJ2-5, with TRBD1 matching over 7 bases. The J call may be wrong; the DNA end is better matched by TRBJ2-7. CDR1 and CDR2 (germline): SGHDT, YYEEEE. CDR3 length: 15 amino acids. CDR3 sequence (DNA): TGTGCCAGCAGCTCAGCGACAGGGAAGGGCGACGAGCAGTACTTC. Protein: CASSSATGKGDEQYF.

V is TRBV20-1 and J is TRBJ2-7; a possible D gene is TRBD2 (5 bases). In germline, CDR1 is DFQATT, CDR2 SNEGSKA (reference sequence). The CDR3 covers 15 residues. Trimming took 0 bases from V and 4 from J, leaving 16 bases between them. The CDR3 spells CSARDNWEGLYEQYF. The CDR3 bases are TGCAGTGCTAGAGATAACTGGGAAGGACTTTACGAGCAGTACTTC.

The rearrangement joins TRBV4-1 to TRBJ1-1; D gene ambiguous. The germline V and J ends were trimmed by 0 bases and 3 bases, with 11 bases remaining between them. Germline CDR1 and CDR2: MGHRA and YSYEKL. The CDR3 runs 15 residues. CDR3 coding DNA: TGCGCCAGCAGCCAAGAACCAGTGGGAGACACTGAAGCTTTCTTT. It specifies CASSQEPVGDTEAFF.

This chain joins TRBV5-1 and TRBJ2-2; possibly TRBD2 for D (7 bases). Germline CDR1 SGHRS, CDR2 YFSETQ. This CDR3 has 18 amino acids. V was shortened by 1 base and J by 0 bases, with 16 bases between the two germline ends. CDR3 nucleotide sequence: TGCGCCAGCAGCTTGTACTGGCGGGGGCCCCCGAACACCGGGGAGCTGTTTTTT. Protein product: CASSLYWRGPPNTGELFF.

This rearrangement joins TRBV2 to TRBJ2-2, with D unclear. Trimming took off 2 bases at V and 4 bases at J, with 11 bases between the two ends. CDR1 is SNHLY, CDR2 FYNNEI, per germline. The CDR3 runs 15 residues. CDR3 bases: TGTGCCAGCAGTGAACAGTCGGGTTCCACCGGGGAGCTGTTTTTT. Translation: CASSEQSGSTGELFF.

Of note for this clonotype: A much larger clone differs by one base, so this may be a read error. The CDR3 loop reads CATSRDPQSIDTQYF. CDR3 coding DNA: TGTGCCACCAGCAGAGATCCCCAGTCAATAGATACGCAGTATTTT. The gene calls are TRBV15 and TRBJ2-3; D uncertain. Germline CDR1 is LNHNV and CDR2 is YYDKDF (reference sequence). The CDR3 length is 15 residues. The V end was cut by 0 bases, the J end by 5 bases, with 12 bases between.

The chain joins TRBV5-1 to TRBJ2-7; D is ambiguous. CDR1 is SGHRS, CDR2 YFSETQ, per germline. The CDR3 contains 14 residues. V was trimmed by 3 bases and J by 0 bases, leaving 10 bases between them. CDR3 amino acids: CASSYESLSYEQYF. The CDR3 coding sequence is TGCGCCAGCAGCTATGAGTCCCTCTCCTACGAGCAGTACTTC.

The rearrangement links TRBV7-8 to TRBJ1-6; possibly TRBD1 for D (6 bases). CDR1 and CDR2 (germline): SGHVS, FQNEAQ. Trimming cost V 3 bases and J 7 bases, with 16 bases left between them. The CDR3 is 16 residues long. The CDR3 spells CASSLGSGATNSPLHF. CDR3 nucleotide sequence: TGTGCCAGCAGCTTGGGGTCGGGGGCCACCAATTCACCCCTCCACTTT.

This clonotype was observed at least ten times. The chain links TRBV28 to TRBJ2-1, with TRBD2 as a possible D gene (5 bases). CDR3 size: 16 residues. Germline assignment: CDR1 MDHEN and CDR2 SYDVKM. The V end lost 3 bases, the J end lost 8 bases, and 20 bases lay between the germline ends. The CDR3 coding sequence is TGTGCCAGCAGTTTCACGACTATGGGCTTATTATATGAGCAGTTCTTC. This translates into CASSFTTMGLLYEQFF.

V gene TRBV6-5 combines with J gene TRBJ1-2; TRBD1 agrees at 10 bases. Germline-derived CDR1 and CDR2 are MNHEY and SVGAGI. The length of the CDR3 is 14 residues. Losses at the gene ends were 5 bases for V and 8 bases for J; bases not matched to a gene: 8. The CDR3 loop reads CASSPGTGARGYTF. The CDR3 bases are TGTGCCAGCAGTCCCGGGACAGGGGCCCGGGGCTACACCTTC.

The chain combines TRBV3-1 with TRBJ2-5, with TRBD2 as a possible D gene (5 bases). With 2 bases removed from V and 11 bases from J, the gap between germline ends came to 18 bases. Per the germline V gene, CDR1 is LGHDT and CDR2 is YNNKEL (reference sequence). The CDR3 extends over 14 amino acids. The CDR3, as DNA: TGTGCCAGCAGCCAACACAGCCCCTCGGGCGGGCAGTACTTC. Protein: CASSQHSPSGGQYF.

CDR3 bases: TGTGCCAGCAGCCAAGAGAGACAGGGTTCCGGGGAGCTGTTTTTT. Protein: CASSQERQGSGELFF. This chain connects TRBV4-2 to TRBJ2-2; 7 bases agree with TRBD1. CDR3 length equals 15 residues. V gave up 0 bases and J gave up 6 bases; unmatched junction bases: 4. The germline gives CDR1 LGHNA, CDR2 YNFKEQ.

The V call is TRBV27, the J call TRBJ2-7; a weak D match, TRBD1 (5 bases). The germline gives CDR1 MNHEY, CDR2 SMNVEV (reference sequence). Trimming cost V 10 bases and J 7 bases, with 26 bases left between them. The CDR3 is 15 residues long. CDR3 nucleotide sequence: TGTGCCACACTCCTGTTTCAGGGTGCCGCGGATGAGCAGTACTTC. Encoded protein: CATLLFQGAADEQYF.

The rearrangement uses TRBV6-2 or TRBV6-3 and TRBJ2-5; no firm D call. The CDR3 length is 15 residues. Trimming pared 2 bases from V and 2 bases from J, leaving 12 bases between. Per germline, CDR1 MNHEY and CDR2 SVGEGT. CDR3 nucleotide sequence: TGTGCCAGCAGTTACGGGTCAGAAGGACAAGAGACCCAGTACTTC. Its protein is CASSYGSEGQETQYF.

The genes are TRBV4-1 and TRBJ1-4, with a weak D call TRBD1 (5 bases). Germline V gene lookup returns CDR1 MGHRA and CDR2 YSYEKL. The CDR3 runs 16 residues. V gave up 1 base and J gave up 5 bases, with 14 bases separating them. The CDR3 DNA is TGCGCCAGCAGCCAAGTCCCGGGACTATTCAATGAAAAACTGTTTTTT. Amino acids: CASSQVPGLFNEKLFF.

With respect to this clonotype: A read error may account for a junction end that differs from germline. The rearrangement links TRBV27 to TRBJ2-5; 8 positions agree with TRBD1. The DNA end lines up better with TRBJ2-7; the J call may be wrong. Germline CDR1 MNHEY, CDR2 SMNVEV (reference sequence). This CDR3 has 14 residues. CDR3 nucleotide sequence: TGTGCCGGCAGCCGACAGGGGAATTCCGACGAGCAGTACTTC. It translates to CAGSRQGNSDEQYF.

This clonotype was detected ten times or more. The J gene is TRBJ2-6, the V gene TRBV7-2; no clear D. In germline, CDR1 is SGHTA, CDR2 FQGNSA. The CDR3 has 14 residues. V was clipped by 2 bases and J by 0 bases, with 2 bases between them. The CDR3 region is CASSLTSGANVLTF. The CDR3 region has the DNA TGTGCCAGCAGCTTAACCTCTGGGGCCAACGTCCTGACTTTC. Drawing the rest from reference TRBV7-2 and TRBJ2-6, the complete variable domain is GAGVSQSPSNKVTEKGKDVELRCDPISGHTALYWYRQSLGQGLEFLIYFQGNSAPDKSGLPSDRFSAERTGGSVSTLTIQRTQQEDSAVYLCASSLTSGANVLTFGAGSRLTVL.

This clonotype was picked up a small number of times. The chain uses TRBV9 and TRBJ2-7; TRBD1 is a possible D gene (5 bases). The CDR3 has 14 residues. V was shortened by 3 bases and J by 2 bases, with 12 bases between the two germline ends. Germline lookup yields CDR1 SGDLS and CDR2 YYNGEE. CDR3: CASSATRDTYEQYF. As DNA, the CDR3 is TGTGCCAGCAGCGCCACCAGGGATACCTACGAGCAGTACTTC.

The chain joins TRBV27 to TRBJ2-3, with D uncertain. Deletions cut 6 bases from V and 2 bases from J, with 12 bases between. This CDR3 region has 14 residues. From germline, CDR1 is MNHEY and CDR2 SMNVEV (reference sequence). CDR3 amino acids: CASRHLSSTDTQYF. DNA for the CDR3: TGTGCCAGCAGACACCTTAGCTCCACAGATACGCAGTATTTT.

V gene TRBV29-1 combines with J gene TRBJ1-2; 7 nucleotides align to TRBD1. Germline V CDR1 and CDR2: SQVTM, ANQGSEA. The length of the CDR3 is 16 residues. V was pared by 5 bases and J by 5 bases, with 17 bases of the junction left unmatched. CDR3 in amino acids: CSVSMTGKSKSYGYTF. The CDR3 DNA follows: TGCAGCGTTTCGATGACAGGGAAGAGTAAAAGTTATGGCTACACCTTC.

The sample holds a few counts of this clonotype. The gene calls are TRBV21-1 and TRBJ1-1. TRBV21-1 is a pseudogene segment. This CDR3 is 14 amino acids long. The CDR3 is CASSRRPTDTEAFF. For the CDR3, the DNA is TGTGCCAGCAGCCGTCGACCAACTGACACTGAAGCTTTCTTT.

The chain joins TRBV20-1 to TRBJ2-1; D is unresolved. There are 15 residues in the CDR3. Looked up from germline, CDR1 is DFQATT and CDR2 is SNEGSKA (reference sequence). V lost 6 bases and J lost 0, with 15 bases in between. This CDR3 reads CSAAWRLSSYNEQFF. The CDR3 DNA sequence: TGCAGTGCCGCCTGGCGCCTAAGCTCCTACAATGAGCAGTTCTTC.

This sequence joins TRBV7-8 and TRBJ2-7; TRBD1 agrees at 9 bases. The CDR3 is 18 amino acids. Germline-derived CDR1 and CDR2 are SGHVS and FQNEAQ. The V segment lost 0 bases and the J segment 7 bases; nucleotides outside the gene matches: 16. The DNA of the CDR3 is TGTGCCAGCAGCTTAGCTAGGACAGGGGCGAGCTCCTACAATGAGCAGTACTTC. This codes for CASSLARTGASSYNEQYF.

This clonotype was observed a handful of times. At one boundary the junction diverges from the germline segment, which might be a read error. The rearrangement links TRBV6-6 to TRBJ2-4, with TRBD1 identical over 11 bases. Judging by the DNA end, TRBJ2-7 fits better; the J call may be wrong. This CDR3 is 17 amino acids long. The germline V gene encodes CDR1 MNHNY and CDR2 SVGAGI (reference sequence). The CDR3 reads CASSYSKGTGGIGEQYF. The CDR3, as DNA: TGTGCCAGTAGTTACTCGAAGGGGACAGGGGGAATAGGCGAGCAGTACTTC.

Details on this clonotype: Compared with germline, one end of the junction differs, possibly owing to a read error. The rearrangement uses TRBV12-3 or TRBV12-4 and TRBJ2-6; tentative D call: TRBD1 (5 bases). The CDR3 covers 11 residues. CDR3 sequence reads: CASTGADVLTF. The CDR3 nucleotides are TGTGCCAGTACTGGGGCCGACGTCCTGACTTTC.